These T cell receptor beta chains were read from a single sample in a study of CD8 T cells in ankylosing spondylitis. MiXCR, applied by TCRdb to the 5' RACE reads, yields one record per CDR3 protein. Altogether 150,000 or so distinct CDR3 sequences are present, under 35% being singletons, with the ten largest covering 6%. The sample taken for sequencing was synovial fluid, either unsorted or a sorted T cell fraction (not recorded which). The source is a male donor with ankylosing spondylitis. Both conserved end residues are part of each CDR3. Fields, in order: D gene, clone size, J gene, V gene, CDR3 DNA, CDR3 protein. The D gene is left open where the match is weak. Clone sizes are given selectively: once, few, many, or a class where the clone is expanded.

d_call: NA
clone_size: NA
j_call: TRBJ2-1
v_call: TRBV3-1
cdr3_nt: TGTGCCAGCAGCCAACGATATTTGTCCAAGGCGGACAATGAGCAGTTCTTC
cdr3_aa: CASSQRYLSKADNEQFF

d_call: NA
clone_size: few
j_call: TRBJ2-1
v_call: TRBV6-5
cdr3_nt: TGTGCCAGCAGTTACTCGAAATTGGGTGGGCAGTTCTTC
cdr3_aa: CASSYSKLGGQFF

d_call: TRBD2
clone_size: NA
j_call: TRBJ2-7
v_call: TRBV20-1
cdr3_nt: TGCAGTGCTTACCAGCGGGGTATCTCCTACGAGCAGTACTTC
cdr3_aa: CSAYQRGISYEQYF

d_call: TRBD1
clone_size: few
j_call: TRBJ1-4
v_call: TRBV4-3
cdr3_nt: TGCGCCAGCAGCAGACAGGGGAGTAATGAAAAACTGTTTTTT
cdr3_aa: CASSRQGSNEKLFF

d_call: TRBD1
clone_size: NA
j_call: TRBJ2-5
v_call: TRBV7-3
cdr3_nt: TGTGCCAGCAGCTCCGGGGACAGGGGGCAGGGAGAGACCCAGTACTTC
cdr3_aa: CASSSGDRGQGETQYF

d_call: TRBD1
clone_size: many
j_call: TRBJ2-2
v_call: TRBV24-1
cdr3_nt: TGTGCCACCGGACAGGGGACGACCGGGGAGCTGTTTTTT
cdr3_aa: CATGQGTTGELFF

d_call: NA
clone_size: NA
j_call: TRBJ1-1
v_call: TRBV29-1
cdr3_nt: TGCAGCGTTGAAGAGCAGATGAACACTGAAGCTTTCTTT
cdr3_aa: CSVEEQMNTEAFF

d_call: NA
clone_size: NA
j_call: TRBJ2-5
v_call: TRBV12-3/TRBV12-4
cdr3_nt: TGTGCCAGCAGTTCCGAGGGGGGGATTTTAGAGACCCAGTACTTC
cdr3_aa: CASSSEGGILETQYF

d_call: TRBD1
clone_size: NA
j_call: TRBJ1-2
v_call: TRBV7-9
cdr3_nt: TGTGCCAGCAGCTTAAGCGGACAGGGGGCGGATGGCTACACCTTC
cdr3_aa: CASSLSGQGADGYTF

d_call: NA
clone_size: few
j_call: TRBJ2-5
v_call: TRBV5-4
cdr3_nt: TGTGCCAGCAGCTTTTGGGGGTCACGGGAGACCCAGTACTTC
cdr3_aa: CASSFWGSRETQYF

d_call: NA
clone_size: NA
j_call: TRBJ2-1
v_call: TRBV7-7
cdr3_nt: TGTGCTAGCAGCTTAGTTCCGGGGCCAGCCAATGAGCAGTTCTTC
cdr3_aa: CASSLVPGPANEQFF

d_call: TRBD2
clone_size: many
j_call: TRBJ2-7
v_call: TRBV11-2
cdr3_nt: TGTGCCAGCAGCCGAATGACTAGCGGGGAGGGCGAGCAGTACTTC
cdr3_aa: CASSRMTSGEGEQYF

d_call: NA
clone_size: few
j_call: TRBJ1-6
v_call: TRBV4-2
cdr3_nt: TGTGCCAGCCGCCGGACCATAGGGCAGGATTCACCCCTCCACTTT
cdr3_aa: CASRRTIGQDSPLHF

d_call: NA
clone_size: many
j_call: TRBJ1-5
v_call: TRBV18
cdr3_nt: TGTGCCAGCTCACCACCGGGAGGGCAGCCCCAGCATTTT
cdr3_aa: CASSPPGGQPQHF

d_call: NA
clone_size: few
j_call: TRBJ1-1
v_call: TRBV29-1
cdr3_nt: TGCAGCGTAATACCCCGTCTAAACACTGAAGCTTTCTTT
cdr3_aa: CSVIPRLNTEAFF

d_call: NA
clone_size: NA
j_call: TRBJ2-1
v_call: TRBV6-2/TRBV6-3
cdr3_nt: TGTGCCAGCAGTTACTCCCTGGCGAAGTTCTTC
cdr3_aa: CASSYSLAKFF

d_call: NA
clone_size: NA
j_call: TRBJ2-7
v_call: TRBV5-1
cdr3_nt: TGCGCCAGCAGCTTTTTAAGGGCGGAATACGAGCAGTACTTC
cdr3_aa: CASSFLRAEYEQYF

d_call: TRBD2
clone_size: few
j_call: TRBJ2-7
v_call: TRBV5-5
cdr3_nt: TGTGCCAGCAGCTTGGCGGGGGGGAACGAGCAGTACTTC
cdr3_aa: CASSLAGGNEQYF

d_call: TRBD2
clone_size: many
j_call: TRBJ2-1
v_call: TRBV10-3
cdr3_nt: TGTGCCACCCAAGCGGGAGAATCCTACAATGAGCAGTTCTTC
cdr3_aa: CATQAGESYNEQFF

d_call: NA
clone_size: many
j_call: TRBJ1-5
v_call: TRBV20-1
cdr3_nt: TGCAGTGCTAACCCCGGGCAGGGGAATCAGCCCCAGCATTTT
cdr3_aa: CSANPGQGNQPQHF

d_call: NA
clone_size: many
j_call: TRBJ1-1
v_call: TRBV12-3/TRBV12-4
cdr3_nt: TGTGCCAGCAGCCTCGTTTACACTGAAGCTTTCTTT
cdr3_aa: CASSLVYTEAFF

d_call: NA
clone_size: many
j_call: TRBJ1-3
v_call: TRBV12-3/TRBV12-4
cdr3_nt: TGTGCCAGCAGTTTGGGGCAGTTGGGCTCTGGAAACACCATATATTTT
cdr3_aa: CASSLGQLGSGNTIYF

d_call: NA
clone_size: NA
j_call: TRBJ2-1
v_call: TRBV20-1
cdr3_nt: TGCAGTGCTGGAACACCGGGACGCCGCTACAATGAGCAGTTCTTC
cdr3_aa: CSAGTPGRRYNEQFF

d_call: NA
clone_size: few
j_call: TRBJ1-4
v_call: TRBV15
cdr3_nt: TGTGCCACCAGCAGAGATCGGGACGGCAATGAAAAACTGTTTTTT
cdr3_aa: CATSRDRDGNEKLFF

d_call: NA
clone_size: NA
j_call: TRBJ2-1
v_call: TRBV7-2
cdr3_nt: TGTGCCAGCAGCTTAGAAGTAACGGGAGATGCGTTCTTC
cdr3_aa: CASSLEVTGDAFF

d_call: NA
clone_size: NA
j_call: TRBJ2-3
v_call: TRBV9
cdr3_nt: TGTGCCAGCAGCTCAAGAATCACAGATACGCAGTATTTT
cdr3_aa: CASSSRITDTQYF

d_call: TRBD1
clone_size: NA
j_call: TRBJ1-2
v_call: TRBV5-1
cdr3_nt: TGCGCCAGCAGAGTTTCGTGGATTTCAGGGGGCCATGGCTACACCTTC
cdr3_aa: CASRVSWISGGHGYTF

d_call: TRBD2
clone_size: NA
j_call: TRBJ2-3
v_call: TRBV11-2
cdr3_nt: TGTGCCAGCAGCCGGACTCGGGAGGGGGTGGGCACAGATACGCAGTATTTT
cdr3_aa: CASSRTREGVGTDTQYF

d_call: NA
clone_size: many
j_call: TRBJ2-4
v_call: TRBV7-9
cdr3_nt: TGTGCCAGCAGCTTGGACCAAAACATTCAGTACTTC
cdr3_aa: CASSLDQNIQYF

d_call: NA
clone_size: NA
j_call: TRBJ2-3
v_call: TRBV7-2
cdr3_nt: TGTGCCAGCAGCTTCCAGGGCCGCACAGATACGCAGTATTTT
cdr3_aa: CASSFQGRTDTQYF

d_call: NA
clone_size: many
j_call: TRBJ2-1
v_call: TRBV7-3
cdr3_nt: TGTGCCAGCAGCTACGACCCGACGGGGAACAATGAGCAGTTCTTC
cdr3_aa: CASSYDPTGNNEQFF

d_call: NA
clone_size: NA
j_call: TRBJ2-7
v_call: TRBV11-2
cdr3_nt: TGTGCCAGCAGCTTGAGGCACAGCTCCTACGAGCAGTACTTC
cdr3_aa: CASSLRHSSYEQYF

d_call: TRBD2
clone_size: medium-sized
j_call: TRBJ2-7
v_call: TRBV20-1
cdr3_nt: TGCAGTGCTAGAGATCCTGGCGGGAGTGCCGTATTC
cdr3_aa: CSARDPGGSAVF

d_call: NA
clone_size: many
j_call: TRBJ2-1
v_call: TRBV7-2
cdr3_nt: TGTGCCAGCAGCTTAGAGTCCCGGACAGTCGAGCAGTTCTTC
cdr3_aa: CASSLESRTVEQFF

d_call: TRBD2
clone_size: NA
j_call: TRBJ2-3
v_call: TRBV29-1
cdr3_nt: TGCAGCGGGGCCAAGCGGGAGCGTGGCACAGATACGCAGTATTTT
cdr3_aa: CSGAKRERGTDTQYF

d_call: NA
clone_size: NA
j_call: TRBJ2-7
v_call: TRBV30
cdr3_nt: TGTGCCTGGGCTGACAGATACGAGCAGTACTTC
cdr3_aa: CAWADRYEQYF

d_call: TRBD1
clone_size: NA
j_call: TRBJ2-2
v_call: TRBV7-3
cdr3_nt: TGTGCCAGCAGCATGACAGGGGGCGAGAGCGGGGAGCTGATTTTT
cdr3_aa: CASSMTGGESGELIF

d_call: NA
clone_size: few
j_call: TRBJ2-7
v_call: TRBV7-8
cdr3_nt: TGTGCCAGCAGCCAATATACGGGGGAGACCTACGAGCAGTACTTC
cdr3_aa: CASSQYTGETYEQYF

d_call: NA
clone_size: few
j_call: TRBJ1-1
v_call: TRBV6-1
cdr3_nt: TGTGCCAGCACCCAAATCCGGGCCTCGGGCATGAACACTGAAGCTTTCTTT
cdr3_aa: CASTQIRASGMNTEAFF

d_call: TRBD2
clone_size: few
j_call: TRBJ2-7
v_call: TRBV4-3
cdr3_nt: TGCGCCAGCAGCCGGGGCGGGGGACCCTACGAGCAGTACTTC
cdr3_aa: CASSRGGGPYEQYF

d_call: TRBD1
clone_size: NA
j_call: TRBJ1-3
v_call: TRBV5-1
cdr3_nt: TGCGCCAGCAGCCAAGGGACAGGCCCCAGCTCTGGAAACACCATATATTTT
cdr3_aa: CASSQGTGPSSGNTIYF

d_call: NA
clone_size: few
j_call: TRBJ2-2
v_call: TRBV27
cdr3_nt: TGTGCCAGCACGGCGGGGCAGGGGAACACCGGGGAGCTGTTTTTT
cdr3_aa: CASTAGQGNTGELFF

d_call: NA
clone_size: few
j_call: TRBJ1-5
v_call: TRBV4-2
cdr3_nt: TGTGCCAGCAGCCAAGGGGGAGGGCCCAATCAGCCCCAGCATTTT
cdr3_aa: CASSQGGGPNQPQHF

d_call: TRBD1
clone_size: NA
j_call: TRBJ1-2
v_call: TRBV30
cdr3_nt: TGTGCCTGGAGTGGAAGACAGGGGGCCTCCCTGCGAGGCTACACCTTC
cdr3_aa: CAWSGRQGASLRGYTF

d_call: NA
clone_size: NA
j_call: TRBJ2-5
v_call: TRBV20-1
cdr3_nt: TGCAGTGTGCCTATGCAGGGGGGGTTCCTCCAAGAGACCCAGTACTTC
cdr3_aa: CSVPMQGGFLQETQYF

d_call: TRBD1
clone_size: few
j_call: TRBJ1-2
v_call: TRBV20-1
cdr3_nt: TGCAGTGCCAGCCCGGGACAGAACTATGGCTACACCTTC
cdr3_aa: CSASPGQNYGYTF

d_call: NA
clone_size: medium-sized
j_call: TRBJ2-3
v_call: TRBV2
cdr3_nt: TGTGCCAGCACCGATGGATTTCGCACAGATACGCAGTATTTT
cdr3_aa: CASTDGFRTDTQYF

d_call: NA
clone_size: NA
j_call: TRBJ2-2
v_call: TRBV7-2
cdr3_nt: TGTGCCAGCAGCCGTCCGGGGACCGCGAACACCGGGGAGCTGTTTTTT
cdr3_aa: CASSRPGTANTGELFF

d_call: NA
clone_size: NA
j_call: TRBJ2-1
v_call: TRBV6-2/TRBV6-3
cdr3_nt: TGTGCCAGCAGTTACTTCTACAATGAGCAGTTCTTC
cdr3_aa: CASSYFYNEQFF